The 4 T cell receptor beta chains below all came from one sample that was sequenced in a study of T cells in Graves' hyperthyroidism and ophthalmopathy. RNA transcripts were the template for amplifying TCR beta CDR3 regions. HTBI primers were used for first-round RT-PCR of the TCR CDR3. TCRdb used MiXCR to reprocess the multiplex PCR reads, holding one entry per CDR3 protein. This sample has around 350,000 distinct CDR3 sequences, with 17% found just once. The sequenced sample was blood. The receptors stem from a woman between 25 and 40 years old with Graves' hyperthyroidism that later progressed to Graves' ophthalmopathy.

The sample holds many counts of this clonotype. The junction and the germline gene differ at one end; a read error may be behind it. The chain uses TRBV6-1 and TRBJ1-2; D call uncertain. The CDR3 sequence is 13 residues long. CDR1 is MNHNS, CDR2 SASEGT, per germline. In DNA, the CDR3 is TGTGCCAGCAGCCCCTCCGAGAAGGGAATTAAGGCCTTC. Encoded protein: CASSPSEKGIKAF.

The chain has TRBV5-4 and TRBJ2-2; D remains ambiguous. The CDR3 covers 15 residues. V lost 0 bases and J lost 4, with 10 bases in between. The germline CDR1 and CDR2 sequences are SGHNT and YYREEE (reference sequence). The CDR3 DNA reads TGTGCCAGCAGCTTGGGGACCTATACCACCGGGGAGCTGTTTTTT. Translation: CASSLGTYTTGELFF.

Many counts were recorded for this clonotype. V and J are TRBV7-6 and TRBJ2-7, with 13 bases matching TRBD2. Germline trimming cut 1 base from V and 2 bases from J; bases unmatched to any gene: 5. The CDR3 spans 17 residues. Germline V gene lookup returns CDR1 SGHVS and CDR2 FNYEAQ. The CDR3 DNA is TGTGCCAGCAGCTTAGAGGGACTAGCGGGGTACACCTACGAGCAGTACTTC. It translates to CASSLEGLAGYTYEQYF.

The J gene is TRBJ2-7, the V gene TRBV10-3; 7 positions match TRBD2. CDR1 and CDR2 (germline): ENHRY, SYGVKD. The V gene end was trimmed by 3 bases and the J gene end by 2 bases; junction bases not matched to a gene: 16. This CDR3 contains 18 residues. CDR3 DNA sequence: TGTGCCATCAGTGATGTGTTCGGGTCAGCGGGGACTACCTACGAGCAGTACTTC. It yields the protein CAISDVFGSAGTTYEQYF.